Presented here are 25 T cell receptor beta chains from one specimen sequenced in a study of blood T cells in healthy people across ages. PCR was performed a second time for about 7 to 11 cycles using a sample-barcoded 5' primer and a J-beta primer mix. TCRdb reprocessed the 5' RACE reads with MiXCR, giving one entry per CDR3 protein. The sample has under 800,000 distinct CDR3 sequences; approximately 39% are singletons. Sequenced input: blood. The receptors shown here come from a woman aged 55-70 years in good health.

This clonotype was counted ten times or more. V gene TRBV9 combines with J gene TRBJ2-1, with 9 bases that match TRBD2. V dropped 3 bases and J dropped 12; count of bases not matched to a gene: 4. CDR1 SGDLS and CDR2 YYNGEE come from the germline V gene. The CDR3 sequence is 12 residues long. For the CDR3, the DNA is TGTGCCAGCAGCGCTCTAGCGGGGATGCAGTTCTTC. Translated: CASSALAGMQFF.

About this clonotype itself: One base away lies a much larger clone, so this may be a sequencing read error. This sequence joins TRBV5-1 and TRBJ2-1, with D tentatively TRBD2 (6 bases). The assigned J gene may be wrong: the sequence end matches TRBJ2-7 better. Germline V gene sequence: CDR1 SGHRS, CDR2 YFSETQ. The CDR3 sequence is 15 residues long. CDR3 amino acids: CASRRLEGSYNEQYF. The CDR3 region has the DNA TGCGCCAGCAGGAGACTAGAGGGGTCCTACAATGAGCAGTACTTC.

The genes are TRBV29-1 and TRBJ1-2; D not certain. This CDR3 has 12 amino acids. V shed 3 bases and J shed 4 bases, with 9 bases lying between them. CDR1 and CDR2 from the germline V gene are SQVTM and ANQGSEA. In DNA form, the CDR3 reads TGCAGCGTTGAGCGGGGAGGCTATGGCTACACCTTC. Its protein is CSVERGGYGYTF.

The chain has TRBV10-2 and TRBJ2-6; the D gene is possibly TRBD1 (5 bases). In germline, CDR1 is WSHSY, CDR2 SAAADI. V shed 3 bases and J shed 3 bases, with 15 bases lying between them. There are 17 residues in the CDR3. CDR3 DNA sequence: TGCGCCAGCAGTGATCCTCTCGGACACTATGGGGCCAACGTCCTGACTTTC. This translates into CASSDPLGHYGANVLTF.

This clonotype turned up a few times. The chain uses TRBV5-6 and TRBJ2-3; 12 nucleotides align to TRBD2. Trimming removed 3 bases from V and 4 bases from J; junction bases left unmatched: 9. The CDR3 runs to 17 residues. Germline V gene data show CDR1 as SGHDT and CDR2 as YYEEEE. The CDR3 DNA reads TGTGCCAGCAGCTGGCCACTAGCGGGAGGTCGCTCAGATACGCAGTATTTT. Translating gives CASSWPLAGGRSDTQYF.

The V gene is TRBV12-3 or TRBV12-4, the J gene TRBJ2-5; D perhaps matches TRBD2 (6 bases). The end of the DNA is better explained by TRBJ2-1, so the J call may be wrong. The CDR3 is 14 residues long. CDR3 residues: CASNPGGGTETQFF. DNA for the CDR3: TGTGCCAGCAACCCTGGTGGGGGGACGGAGACCCAGTTCTTC.

The chain uses TRBV14 and TRBJ1-6, with 7 bases matching TRBD1. CDR1 and CDR2 from the germline V gene are SGHDN and FVKESK. V dropped 4 bases and J dropped 10; count of bases not matched to a gene: 7. The CDR3 length is 14 residues. The CDR3 DNA reads as TGTGCCAGCAGCCCGCGACAGGGTAGCTCACCCCTCCACTTT. It is translated as CASSPRQGSSPLHF.

The sample holds one count of this clonotype. This may come from a read error, since a much larger clone is one base off. The chain joins TRBV29-1 to TRBJ2-4; tentatively, D is TRBD2 (6 bases). The CDR3 runs 12 residues. CDR1 SQVTM and CDR2 ANQGSEA come from the germline V gene. Between the trimmed V and J ends, which lost 7 bases and 9 bases, there was a span of 16 bases. The CDR3: CSASPRGGIQYF. The CDR3 DNA follows: TGCAGCGCATCTCCCCGGGGAGGCATTCAGTACTTC.

V and J are TRBV12-3 or TRBV12-4 and TRBJ2-3; weak D call: TRBD2 (6 bases). V lost 1 base and J lost 2, with 13 bases in between. The CDR3 extends over 16 amino acids. The CDR3 region has the DNA TGTGCCAGCAGTTTAGGGCTAGCGTCCAACACAGATACGCAGTATTTT. Its protein product is CASSLGLASNTDTQYF.

This clonotype came up a few times. The CDR3 loop is CASSLRGRSTDTQYF. DNA for the CDR3: TGTGCCAGCAGTTTGCGCGGGAGGAGCACAGATACGCAGTATTTT. J is TRBJ2-3 and V is TRBV12-3 or TRBV12-4, with 8 bases that match TRBD2. The CDR3 is made up of 15 amino acids. The V and J ends lost 3 bases and 0 bases, in that order; junction bases with no gene match: 2.

This clonotype is a singleton in its sample. The V and J genes are TRBV20-1 and TRBJ2-1, with 8 nucleotides matching TRBD2. Germline CDR1 is DFQATT and CDR2 is SNEGSKA (reference sequence). Trimming removed 4 bases from V and 9 bases from J; junction bases left unmatched: 14. The CDR3 consists of 15 residues. The CDR3 sequence: CSAISPVTSVGEQFF. The CDR3 nucleotides read TGCAGTGCTATATCCCCCGTGACTAGCGTCGGTGAGCAGTTCTTC.

CDR3 sequence (DNA): TGTGCCAGCAAATCTAGCGGGAGGGCCTACGAGCAGTACTTC. This gives the protein CASKSSGRAYEQYF. The gene calls are TRBV12-3 or TRBV12-4 and TRBJ2-7; 12 bases are a match to TRBD2. V trimming: 7 bases; J trimming: 2 bases; junction bases outside the gene matches: 3. CDR3 length: 14 residues.

This clonotype was counted once. The rearrangement links TRBV5-5 to TRBJ2-1; the D is unclear. The length of the CDR3 is 12 residues. In germline, CDR1 is SGHKS, CDR2 YYEKEE (reference sequence). The ends were cut back, 0 bases at V and 10 bases at J, with 8 bases in the middle. In DNA form, the CDR3 reads TGTGCCAGCAGCTTGGACGGGTACGAGCAGTTCTTC. It is translated as CASSLDGYEQFF.

For this clonotype: Since the CDR3 does not end with the conserved phenylalanine or tryptophan, this likely comes from a read error. The chain is built from TRBV6-2 or TRBV6-3 and TRBJ2-6; 12 bases map to TRBD1. Trimming removed 2 bases from V and 3 bases from J; junction bases left unmatched: 2. There are 17 residues in the CDR3. Looked up from germline, CDR1 is MNHEY and CDR2 is SVGEGT. CDR3 amino acids: CASSYGTGGYGANVLTL. The CDR3 DNA reads as TGTGCCAGCAGTTACGGGACAGGGGGCTATGGGGCCAACGTCCTGACTTTA.

The chain recombines TRBV4-1 with TRBJ2-5, with D uncertain. The CDR3 has 15 amino acids. V was cut by 0 bases and J by 2 bases, with 10 bases left in between. In germline, CDR1 is MGHRA, CDR2 YSYEKL. The CDR3 DNA reads as TGCGCCAGCAGCCAAGATGACCGGAATCAAGAGACCCAGTACTTC. This codes for CASSQDDRNQETQYF.

This clonotype was observed a few times. V gene TRBV7-9 combines with J gene TRBJ2-5; tentative D call: TRBD2 (6 bases). The V end lost 4 bases, the J end lost 4 bases, and 7 bases lay between the germline ends. Germline V CDR1 and CDR2: SEHNR, FQNEAQ (reference sequence). The CDR3 extends over 12 amino acids. The CDR3 region has the DNA TGTGCCAGCAGCTCCGGGGGAGAGACCCAGTACTTC. This translates into CASSSGGETQYF. The full variable domain, completed using reference TRBV7-9 and TRBJ2-5, is DTGVSQNPRHKITKRGQNVTFRCDPISEHNRLYWYRQTLGQGPEFLTYFQNEAQLEKSRLLSDRFSAERPKGSFSTLEIQRTEQGDSAMYLCASSSGGETQYFGPGTRLLVL.

In the case of this clonotype: A much bigger clone sits one base away, suggesting this may be a read error. The genes are TRBV12-3 or TRBV12-4 and TRBJ2-5; D might be TRBD2 (6 bases). CDR3 length equals 14 residues. The germline V and J ends were trimmed by 5 bases and 11 bases, with 21 bases remaining between them. Written as DNA, the CDR3 is TGTGCCAGCAGTACCAGACTAGAGGGCAATGAGCAGTACTTC. Amino acids: CASSTRLEGNEQYF.

The genes are TRBV4-2 and TRBJ1-1, with 9 bases lining up with TRBD1. The CDR3 contains 14 residues. Per germline, CDR1 LGHNA and CDR2 YNFKEQ. V shed 3 bases and J 3 bases; nucleotides not matched to a gene: 2. CDR3 sequence: CASSQDRGDTEAFF. The CDR3 bases are TGTGCCAGCAGCCAGGACAGGGGCGACACTGAAGCTTTCTTT.

The chain carries TRBV7-9 and TRBJ2-3; D may be TRBD1 or TRBD2 (6 bases each). CDR3 length equals 11 residues. Germline assignment: CDR1 SEHNR and CDR2 FQNEAQ (reference sequence). Deletions cut 10 bases from V and 3 bases from J, with 8 bases between. The CDR3 bases are TGTGCCATAGGGGGGACAGATACGCAGTATTTT. This translates into CAIGGTDTQYF.

This clonotype came up a few times. The rearrangement joins TRBV14 to TRBJ2-5; 10 nucleotides agree with TRBD1. Germline CDR1 and CDR2: SGHDN and FVKESK. The CDR3 consists of 14 residues. The J segment lost 5 bases and the V segment lost 4 bases, leaving 4 bases of the junction unmatched. CDR3 sequence reads: CASSRTGGIETQYF. CDR3 bases: TGTGCCAGCAGCCGGACAGGGGGAATTGAGACCCAGTACTTC.

As regards this clonotype: This clone may be a read error of a much larger clone one base away. This chain connects TRBV29-1 to TRBJ2-3, with 8 nucleotides matching TRBD1. Trimming removed 2 bases from V and 2 bases from J; junction bases left unmatched: 12. Germline V gene lookup returns CDR1 SQVTM and CDR2 ANQGSEA. The CDR3 sequence is 17 residues long. In DNA, the CDR3 is TGCAGCGTTGAATTGGGACAGGTTATTAGGGTCACAGATACGCAGTATTTT. Translating gives CSVELGQVIRVTDTQYF.

This clonotype was detected a few times. The genes are TRBV20-1 and TRBJ2-1, with TRBD2 matching over 7 bases. This CDR3 is 14 amino acids long. V shed 6 bases, J shed 0 bases, and the junction held 5 bases outside the gene matches. The germline V gene has CDR1 DFQATT and CDR2 SNEGSKA (reference sequence). In DNA, the CDR3 is TGCAGTGCCCTAGCGGAGAGCTCCTACAATGAGCAGTTCTTC. Translating it yields CSALAESSYNEQFF.

This clonotype has a handful of counts. The V and J genes are TRBV6-1 and TRBJ2-7; no clear D gene. V was clipped by 6 bases and J by 3 bases, with 12 bases between them. The CDR3 spans 13 residues. Per the germline V gene, CDR1 is MNHNS and CDR2 is SASEGT. CDR3 DNA: TGTGCCAGCAGCGCGCAGACATACTACGAGCAGTACTTC. Amino acid sequence: CASSAQTYYEQYF.

V usage is TRBV27 and J usage is TRBJ1-4; unclear D gene. V was shortened by 8 bases and J by 14 bases, with 18 bases between the two germline ends. This CDR3 comprises 12 residues. CDR1 and CDR2 from the germline V gene are MNHEY and SMNVEV (reference sequence). Here the CDR3 DNA reads TGTGCCAGCGGTAGGGCCTCCCGGCGGCTGTTTTTT. The encoded protein is CASGRASRRLFF.

The chain couples TRBV25-1 to TRBJ2-2; TRBD2 aligns across 9 bases. CDR3 length equals 15 residues. V gave up 3 bases and J gave up 7 bases; unmatched junction bases: 6. Germline loops: CDR1 MGHDK, CDR2 SYGVNS. The CDR3 DNA reads as TGTGCCAGCAGTGACCTAGCGGGAAAGGTCGGGGAGCTGTTTTTT. It codes for CASSDLAGKVGELFF. Supplemented by reference TRBV25-1 and TRBJ2-2, the full variable domain reads EADIYQTPRYLVIGTGKKITLECSQTMGHDKMYWYQQDPGMELHLIHYSYGVNSTEKGDLSSESTVSRIRTEHFPLTLESARPSHTSQYLCASSDLAGKVGELFFGEGSRLTVL.